The rows below give T cell receptor beta chains drawn from one sample of a study of blood T cells in healthy people across ages. TCRdb reprocessed the 5' RACE reads with MiXCR, giving one entry per CDR3 protein. The sample lists hundreds of thousands of distinct CDR3 sequences, 58% seen once, with around 37% in the top ten. Sequenced input: blood. The receptors originated from a man aged 55 to 69 in good health. CDR3s include the opening cysteine and the closing phenylalanine or tryptophan. D genes are given only for firm matches. Some rows mark clone size as missing; the rest say once, few, many or name a class of expanded clone.

j_call | d_call | clone_size | v_call | cdr3_aa | cdr3_nt
TRBJ2-2 | TRBD1 | NA | TRBV29-1 | CSVTSGTGGTGELFF | TGCAGCGTCACATCCGGGACAGGGGGCACCGGGGAGCTGTTTTTT
TRBJ1-2 | NA | NA | TRBV6-5 | CASKREGRFGGYTF | TGTGCCAGCAAAAGAGAGGGTCGGTTCGGGGGCTACACCTTC
TRBJ2-7 | TRBD2 | NA | TRBV10-3 | CAISEGPTSEGSYEQYF | TGTGCCATCAGCGAGGGCCCTACTAGCGAGGGGTCCTACGAGCAGTACTTC
TRBJ2-5 | NA | NA | TRBV6-6 | CASSLALEEQYF | TGTGCCAGCAGTTTAGCCCTCGAAGAGCAGTACTTC
TRBJ2-1 | NA | NA | TRBV5-1 | CASSRATGREDNEQFF | TGCGCCAGCAGCCGCGCGACAGGGAGGGAGGACAATGAGCAGTTCTTC
TRBJ2-3 | NA | NA | TRBV4-1 | CASSQSKGDTQYF | TGCGCCAGCAGCCAAAGCAAGGGAGATACGCAGTATTTT
TRBJ2-1 | TRBD2 | NA | TRBV10-3 | CAITPGLDNEQFF | TGTGCCATCACCCCGGGACTAGACAATGAGCAGTTCTTC
TRBJ2-2 | TRBD1 | NA | TRBV28 | CASSSLGTEPTGELFF | TGTGCCAGCAGTTCCCTAGGGACAGAGCCCACCGGGGAGCTGTTTTTT
TRBJ2-1 | NA | NA | TRBV12-3/TRBV12-4 | CASRDAGGLYNEQFF | TGTGCCAGCAGGGACGCAGGGGGACTTTACAATGAGCAGTTCTTC
TRBJ2-3 | NA | NA | TRBV24-1 | CATSEEGVNTQYF | TGTGCCACCAGTGAAGAGGGGGTGAATACGCAGTATTTT
TRBJ2-7 | NA | NA | TRBV6-5 | CASSYLGLDYEQYF | TGTGCCAGCAGTTATCTAGGGCTGGATTACGAGCAGTACTTC
TRBJ2-1 | NA | NA | TRBV4-1 | CASSQAQQVYNEQFF | TGCGCCAGCAGCCAAGCCCAACAGGTTTACAATGAGCAGTTCTTC
TRBJ1-5 | NA | NA | TRBV7-9 | CASSLGGKQPQHF | TGTGCCAGCAGCTTAGGGGGGAAACAGCCCCAGCATTTT
TRBJ2-7 | TRBD1 | few | TRBV12-3/TRBV12-4 | CASSFRTGATGEQYF | TGTGCCAGCAGTTTCCGGACAGGGGCGACGGGGGAGCAGTACTTC
TRBJ2-7 | TRBD2 | NA | TRBV7-9 | CASSQGGGGAIHEQYF | TGTGCCAGCAGCCAAGGCGGCGGGGGGGCTATCCACGAGCAGTACTTC
TRBJ2-1 | NA | NA | TRBV7-2 | CASSFDRDHEQFF | TGTGCCAGCAGCTTTGATCGGGATCATGAGCAGTTCTTC
TRBJ2-3 | TRBD2 | NA | TRBV28 | CASSGGGSDTQYF | TGTGCCAGCAGTGGGGGAGGGTCAGATACGCAGTATTTT
TRBJ2-5 | NA | NA | TRBV3-1 | CASSQVRGWVETQYF | TGTGCCAGCAGCCAAGTCCGGGGGTGGGTAGAGACCCAGTACTTC
TRBJ2-7 | NA | NA | TRBV20-1 | CSATAYNEQYF | TGCAGTGCCACGGCCTACAATGAGCAGTACTTC
TRBJ2-7 | NA | few | TRBV5-1 | CASSLGSSSYEQYF | TGCGCCAGCAGCTTGGGGTCTAGCTCCTACGAGCAGTACTTC
TRBJ2-1 | NA | NA | TRBV15 | CATSLRTGEQFF | TGTGCCACCAGCCTGCGTACTGGTGAGCAGTTCTTC
TRBJ2-5 | TRBD2 | few | TRBV3-1 | CASSQESSGGSETQYF | TGTGCCAGCAGCCAAGAATCGAGCGGGGGTTCAGAGACCCAGTACTTC
TRBJ2-5 | NA | NA | TRBV7-9 | CASRPYGGRETQYF | TGTGCCAGCAGACCTTACGGGGGGCGGGAGACCCAGTACTTC
TRBJ2-3 | TRBD1 | few | TRBV29-1 | CSVETGFDTQYF | TGCAGCGTTGAGACAGGGTTCGATACGCAGTATTTT
TRBJ2-7 | NA | NA | TRBV7-2 | CASSPRGATSYEQYF | TGTGCCAGCAGCCCCAGGGGGGCCACCTCCTACGAGCAGTACTTC
TRBJ2-5 | NA | few | TRBV7-2 | CASSFPLGTQYF | TGTGCCAGCAGCTTCCCCCTCGGGACCCAGTACTTC
TRBJ1-1 | TRBD1 | NA | TRBV7-2 | CASSISGTGGFGTEAFF | TGTGCCAGCAGCATATCCGGGACAGGGGGCTTCGGCACTGAAGCTTTCTTT
TRBJ2-3 | NA | NA | TRBV10-3 | CAVMRGTSTDTQYF | TGTGCCGTCATGAGGGGGACTAGCACAGATACGCAGTATTTT
TRBJ1-5 | NA | NA | TRBV20-1 | CSAGVGTQPQHF | TGCAGTGCCGGGGTGGGGACTCAGCCCCAGCATTTT
TRBJ2-7 | TRBD2 | NA | TRBV9 | CASSVGTSGGYEQYF | TGTGCCAGCAGCGTAGGGACTAGCGGGGGCTACGAGCAGTACTTC
TRBJ2-1 | TRBD1 | NA | TRBV3-1 | CASSKPDRSHNEQFF | TGTGCCAGCAGCAAACCGGACAGGTCCCACAATGAGCAGTTCTTC
TRBJ2-1 | NA | few | TRBV2 | CASSFDLSSYNEQFF | TGTGCCAGCAGCTTTGACTTGAGCTCCTACAATGAGCAGTTCTTC
TRBJ2-4 | NA | few | TRBV2 | CASSTGYDIQYF | TGTGCCAGCAGCACAGGGTACGACATTCAGTACTTC
TRBJ1-2 | TRBD1 | NA | TRBV20-1 | CSARPDRVYTF | TGCAGTGCTAGACCAGACAGGGTGTACACCTTC
TRBJ2-3 | NA | NA | TRBV12-3/TRBV12-4 | CASSLSPPDTQYF | TGTGCCAGCAGTTTGAGCCCCCCAGATACGCAGTATTTT
TRBJ2-7 | NA | NA | TRBV7-9 | CASSPPSGYEQYF | TGTGCCAGCAGCCCACCGTCCGGATACGAGCAGTACTTC
TRBJ2-3 | NA | few | TRBV20-1 | CSAPDISTDTQYF | TGCAGTGCCCCGGACATAAGCACAGATACGCAGTATTTT
TRBJ2-5 | TRBD1 | NA | TRBV20-1 | CSAGDRGRQTQYF | TGCAGTGCTGGCGACAGGGGGCGACAGACCCAGTACTTC
TRBJ2-1 | NA | NA | TRBV29-1 | CSVEVNEQFF | TGCAGCGTTGAGGTCAATGAGCAGTTCTTC
TRBJ2-7 | NA | few | TRBV3-1 | CASSPAGRATREQYF | TGTGCCAGCAGCCCCGCGGGCAGGGCGACGCGCGAGCAGTACTTC
TRBJ2-2 | TRBD1 | NA | TRBV5-1 | CASSLMSEGAATGELFF | TGCGCCAGCAGCTTGATGTCTGAGGGGGCGGCCACCGGGGAGCTGTTTTTT
TRBJ2-5 | NA | NA | TRBV14 | CANSPLGKGEETQYF | TGTGCCAACAGCCCCTTAGGAAAGGGGGAAGAGACCCAGTACTTC
TRBJ2-5 | NA | few | TRBV20-1 | CSASHGGETQYF | TGCAGTGCTAGTCATGGGGGCGAGACCCAGTACTTC
TRBJ2-3 | NA | NA | TRBV7-8 | CASSLESDLVGGTQYF | TGTGCCAGCAGCTTAGAGTCTGATTTGGTCGGGGGTACGCAGTATTTT